Each of the 10 T cell receptor beta chains below was sequenced from the same sample in a study of T cell responses to AZD1222 COVID-19 vaccine. TCRdb keeps only in-frame clones here, not all; method: immunoSEQ multiplex PCR. The sample gives 150,000 to 200,000 clones, around 88% of which show up once; approximately 8% is in the top ten. The sample in question was peripheral blood, obtained on day 0 of AZD1222 vaccination. All receptors derive from an adult in good health.

The V gene is TRBV7-8, the J gene TRBJ2-1, with unresolved D. The V and J ends lost 5 bases and 0 bases respectively, with 11 bases between them. This CDR3 contains 15 residues. Germline lookup yields CDR1 SGHVS and CDR2 FQNEAQ. The CDR3 coding sequence is TGTGCCAGCAGCCCCCGACATTCCTCCTACAATGAGCAGTTCTTC. As protein: CASSPRHSSYNEQFF.

The chain has TRBV6-2 or TRBV6-3 and TRBJ1-6; D is uncertain. Germline V gene lookup returns CDR1 MNHEY and CDR2 SVGEGT. V dropped 5 bases and J dropped 10 bases, with 21 bases sitting between them. The CDR3 loop spans 16 amino acids. The CDR3: CASSPDAGRGSSPLHF. CDR3 DNA: TGTGCCAGCAGTCCGGACGCCGGGAGAGGAAGCTCACCCCTCCACTTT.

This chain connects TRBV6-5 to TRBJ2-5; maybe TRBD1 (6 bases). The CDR3 is 12 residues long. The V and J ends lost 6 bases and 5 bases respectively, with 10 bases between them. The germline V gene has CDR1 MNHEY and CDR2 SVGAGI. The CDR3 loop reads CASRHRVETQYF. Written as DNA, the CDR3 is TGTGCCAGCAGGCACAGGGTGGAGACCCAGTACTTC.

The table lists this clone with a count of one. V gene TRBV30 combines with J gene TRBJ2-3; D may be TRBD1 (6 bases). Trimming left V 5 bases short and J 4 bases short, with 13 bases between. The germline gives CDR1 GTSNPN, CDR2 SVGIG (reference sequence). The CDR3 totals 13 residues. CDR3 coding DNA: TGTGCCTGGGACAGGCCGAGGCCAGATACGCAGTATTTT. Translated, it gives CAWDRPRPDTQYF. The full variable domain, with the rest looked up from reference TRBV30 and TRBJ2-3, is SQTIHQWPATLVQPVGSPLSLECTVEGTSNPNLYWYRQAAGRGLQLLFYSVGIGQISSEVPQNLSASRPQDRQFILSSKKLLLSDSGFYLCAWDRPRPDTQYFGPGTRLTVL.

The chain has TRBV6-4 and TRBJ2-1; 13 nucleotides agree with TRBD2. This CDR3 region has 14 residues. The germline gives CDR1 MRHNA, CDR2 SNTAGT. V lost 4 bases, J lost 6 bases, and 0 bases stayed unmatched. The chain's CDR3 is CASSGTSGGNEQFF. The CDR3 DNA follows: TGTGCCAGCAGTGGGACTAGCGGGGGCAATGAGCAGTTCTTC.

The chain employs TRBV6-5 and TRBJ1-2; 11 bases map to TRBD1. V lost 6 bases, J lost 9 bases, and 9 bases stayed unmatched. Germline CDR1 reads MNHEY; CDR2 reads SVGAGI. This CDR3 has 14 amino acids. CDR3 protein: CASSLGQGELSYTF. The CDR3 region has the DNA TGTGCCAGCAGCTTGGGACAGGGGGAGCTGAGCTACACCTTC.

The V and J genes are TRBV3-1 (or the pseudogene TRBV3-2) and TRBJ2-4; 10 bases are shared with TRBD1. Germline CDR1 and CDR2: LGHDT and YNNKEL (reference sequence). The CDR3 length is 18 residues. The ends lost 1 base at V and 0 bases at J; junction bases unmatched: 6. CDR3 sequence (DNA): TGTGCCAGCAGCCAAGGTTTGGGACAGGGGATAGCCAAAAACATTCAGTACTTC. Its protein product is CASSQGLGQGIAKNIQYF.

DNA of the CDR3: TGTGCCAGCAGCCGGGCGGGACAGGCAAACACCGGGGAGCTGTTTTTT. Protein product: CASSRAGQANTGELFF. This chain links TRBV11-2 with TRBJ2-2; the match to TRBD1 covers 8 bases. This CDR3 has 16 residues. V was clipped by 5 bases and J by 2 bases; unmatched bases: 7. Germline CDR1 is SGHAT and CDR2 is FQNNGV.

The chain carries TRBV7-8 and TRBJ1-3, with D perhaps matching TRBD1 (5 bases). The CDR3 sequence is 15 residues long. CDR1 and CDR2 (germline): SGHVS, FQNEAQ. V shed 5 bases and J shed 0 bases, with 11 bases lying between them. CDR3 sequence (DNA): TGTGCCAGCAGCCCCGGGACGAGCTCTGGAAACACCATATATTTT. Protein product: CASSPGTSSGNTIYF.

The chain employs TRBV3-1 (or the pseudogene TRBV3-2) and TRBJ1-2; TRBD1 is a possible D gene (6 bases). This CDR3 spans 11 amino acids. Germline-derived CDR1 and CDR2 are LGHDT and YNNKEL (reference sequence). V dropped 5 bases and J dropped 8 bases, with 9 bases sitting between them. The CDR3 loop is CASSTGYGYTF. The DNA for the CDR3 is TGTGCCAGCAGCACAGGGTACGGCTACACCTTC.